The sample holds one count of the clone carrying this TCR beta chain. Original handling: Reference gene primer amplification gave nucleated cell count estimates. Clones were read by immunoSEQ multiplex PCR, and TCRdb kept only the in-frame ones, dropping some. The V and J calls and the clone size are those of that table, but D and trimming were determined from the DNA. The data contain 130,000 to 150,000 clones, approximately 86% of them seen just once; the ten biggest clones take up around 0.91%. The entry originates in a study of blood T cell repertoires in COVID-19. At the level of the study: COVID-19 samples from acute and convalescent phases originated in the United States, Italy and Spain. PBMCs, B-cell-depleted T cells, or T cells were the source of the cDNA or gDNA that made up the material.

V lost 8 bases and J lost 2, with 16 bases in between. The germline V gene has CDR1 MNHEY and CDR2 SMNVEV (reference sequence). There are 15 residues in the CDR3. This TCR was sampled from a woman in her fifties or sixties with acute or convalescent COVID-19. This rearrangement joins TRBV27 to TRBJ2-1; a possible D gene is TRBD2 (6 bases). Sequenced: peripheral blood. In nucleotides, the CDR3 is TGTGCCAGCGGACAATCTAGCGTTACCTACAATGAGCAGTTCTTC. Encoded protein: CASGQSSVTYNEQFF.